This is a list of T cell receptor beta chains from one sample in a study of identical twins. TCRdb ran MiXCR on the 5' RACE reads and lists one entry per CDR3 protein. The sample lists about 1.7 million distinct CDR3 sequences, 25% to 35% occurring once. The sequenced material came from cord blood. Receptor source: a newborn girl in good health. Both conserved end residues are part of each CDR3. D genes are given only for firm matches. Size values are once, few and many counts, or a class for expanded clones, and some rows have none.

v_call,d_call,j_call,clone_size,cdr3_aa,cdr3_nt
TRBV27,.,TRBJ1-6,few,CASSLGAGYSPLHF,TGTGCCAGCAGTTTAGGAGCAGGATATTCACCCCTCCACTTT
TRBV18,.,TRBJ2-3,.,CASSPPRQGSTDTQYF,TGTGCCAGCTCACCACCGAGGCAGGGGTCCACAGATACGCAGTATTTT
TRBV14,.,TRBJ1-4,.,CASSQGSWGRREKLFF,TGTGCCAGCAGCCAAGGGAGCTGGGGGCGGAGAGAAAAACTGTTTTTT
TRBV5-1,TRBD2,TRBJ2-1,few,CASSSRRIAGVPYNEQFF,TGCGCCAGCAGCTCCCGGAGGATAGCGGGAGTCCCCTACAATGAGCAGTTCTTC
TRBV5-1,.,TRBJ2-3,few,CASSLVGVEYTQYF,TGCGCCAGCAGCTTGGTGGGGGTGGAATATACGCAGTATTTT
TRBV12-3/TRBV12-4,TRBD2,TRBJ2-3,few,CASSPLAGAGPTDTQYF,TGTGCCAGCAGTCCCTTAGCGGGAGCAGGCCCCACAGATACGCAGTATTTT
TRBV27,.,TRBJ1-5,.,CASSGIPGLTSYEQYFGAGTQHF,.
TRBV10-3,.,TRBJ2-5,few,CAISERRETQYF,TGTGCCATCAGTGAACGGAGGGAGACCCAGTACTTC
TRBV5-1,TRBD1,TRBJ2-4,few,CASSLDRGPNIQYF,TGCGCCAGCAGCTTAGACAGGGGGCCGAACATTCAGTACTTC
TRBV12-3/TRBV12-4,.,TRBJ2-5,few,CAGSFLDNQETQYF,TGTGCCGGCAGTTTCCTAGACAACCAAGAGACCCAGTACTTC
TRBV7-9,TRBD1,TRBJ1-1,.,CASSIRTGRQRTEAFF,TGTGCCAGCAGCATCCGGACAGGGAGACAGAGGACTGAAGCTTTCTTT
TRBV7-2,TRBD2,TRBJ2-7,.,CASSFLGTSGPYEQYF,TGTGCCAGCAGCTTCCTCGGGACTAGCGGGCCCTACGAGCAGTACTTC
TRBV20-1,.,TRBJ1-4,.,CSASPQGYNEKLFF,TGCAGTGCTAGCCCACAGGGCTATAATGAAAAACTGTTTTTT
TRBV12-3/TRBV12-4,TRBD2,TRBJ2-1,.,CASSFPSGGLYYNEQFF,TGTGCCAGCAGTTTTCCTAGCGGGGGGTTGTACTACAATGAGCAGTTCTTC
TRBV27,TRBD1,TRBJ2-1,few,CASARDRVYNEQFF,TGTGCCAGCGCCCGGGACAGGGTTTACAATGAGCAGTTCTTC
TRBV4-2,.,TRBJ2-3,many,CASSRRSGLTDTQYF,TGTGCCAGCAGCCGACGTAGCGGACTCACAGATACGCAGTATTTT
TRBV5-1,TRBD2,TRBJ2-3,many,CASTLAGSTDTQYF,TGCGCCAGCACACTAGCGGGGTCGACAGATACGCAGTATTTT
TRBV14,TRBD2,TRBJ2-3,.,CASSRGLVSDTQYF,TGTGCCAGCAGCCGGGGACTAGTATCAGATACGCAGTATTTT
TRBV5-8,.,TRBJ2-1,few,CASSSARGFYNEQFF,TGTGCCAGCAGCTCCGCTAGAGGGTTTTACAATGAGCAGTTCTTC
TRBV7-8,.,TRBJ2-7,few,CASSPGRVEQYF,TGTGCCAGCAGCCCTGGGAGAGTTGAGCAGTACTTC
TRBV12-3/TRBV12-4,TRBD1,TRBJ1-2,.,CASTMDRLVHGYTF,TGTGCCAGCACCATGGACAGGTTGGTCCATGGCTACACCTTC
TRBV4-2,.,TRBJ2-1,few,CASSQGKRGPPYNEQFF,TGTGCCAGCAGCCAAGGGAAACGGGGGCCTCCCTACAATGAGCAGTTCTTC
TRBV28,.,TRBJ2-1,few,CAGNLYNEQFF,TGTGCCGGCAACCTCTACAATGAGCAGTTCTTC